Described below is a single T cell receptor (beta chain) sequence and its context. Its antigen is currently unknown. Since all of the isolated RNA was reverse transcribed, expressed TCRB transcripts were what got sequenced. Generated by immunoSEQ multiplex PCR, the TCRdb table keeps only in-frame clones and is missing some. Of about 260,000 clones in the sample, 20% were seen once. This sample is part of a study of beta chain features in type 1 diabetes. Study results and limitations: Shortening of TCRB CDR3s, moderate but significant, appeared in all four CD4+ subsets of Type 1 diabetes patients.

Germline V lookup: CDR1 SEHNR, CDR2 FQNEAQ (reference sequence). V lost 0 bases to trimming and J lost 10 bases, with 4 bases between them. The CDR3 contains 11 residues. This clonotype was obtained from a middle-aged woman with type 1 diabetes. The sequenced sample was naive CD4+ T cells from blood. This sequence joins TRBV7-9 and TRBJ2-1; D is unclear. CDR3 protein: CASSLALEQFF. In DNA, the CDR3 is TGTGCCAGCAGCTTAGCACTCGAGCAGTTCTTC.